Listed here are 24 T cell receptor beta chains from one sample, sequenced in a study of CD8+ T cells in alopecia areata. Described treatment: oral pan-JAK inhibitor, 5-10 mg twice daily. Sequencing used cDNA as its template, made by extracting RNA and reverse transcribing it. The repertoire was sequenced with immunoSEQ multiplex PCR; TCRdb's copy has only in-frame clones and lacks some. The table lists over 150,000 clones, 50% to 65% of them singletons. Sample: CD8+ T cells sorted from blood, taken at week 24, from a patient treated with tofacitinib. The receptors come from a human donor with alopecia areata.

The chain joins TRBV7-2 to TRBJ1-1; D uncertain. The CDR3 extends over 13 amino acids. Trimming shortened V by 0 bases and J by 8 bases, and 10 bases separated the two germline ends. The germline V gene encodes CDR1 SGHTA and CDR2 FQGNSA. Written as DNA, the CDR3 is TGTGCCAGCAGCTTAGCGTCACCGAAAGAAGCTTTCTTT. This gives the protein CASSLASPKEAFF.

In this sample, this clone turned up a few times. The V call is TRBV19, the J call TRBJ1-1; no firm D call. The CDR3 runs to 13 residues. Trimming cost V 0 bases and J 5 bases, with 7 bases left between them. Germline V CDR1 and CDR2: LNHDA, SQIVND (reference sequence). The chain's CDR3 is CASSIDLETEAFF. CDR3 in DNA: TGTGCCAGTAGTATAGATCTAGAGACTGAAGCTTTCTTT. Together with reference TRBV19 and TRBJ1-1, the CDR3 gives the full variable domain: DGGITQSPKYLFRKEGQNVTLSCEQNLNHDAMYWYRQDPGQGLRLIYYSQIVNDFQKGDIAEGYSVSREKKESFPLTVTSAQKNPTAFYLCASSIDLETEAFFGQGTRLTVV.

V is TRBV2 and J is TRBJ2-1; 13 bases match TRBD2. V shed 8 bases, J shed 6 bases, and the junction held 7 bases outside the gene matches. The germline V gene has CDR1 SNHLY and CDR2 FYNNEI. The CDR3 runs 15 residues. CDR3 in DNA: TGTGCCAGCCCCGGGACTAGCGGGGCAATCAATGAGCAGTTCTTC. This translates into CASPGTSGAINEQFF.

In its sample, this clone was seen once. This chain uses TRBV13 with TRBJ2-7; the D is unclear. In germline, CDR1 is PRHDT, CDR2 FYEKMQ (reference sequence). This CDR3 is 13 amino acids long. The V end lost 4 bases, the J end lost 5 bases, and 12 bases lay between the germline ends. CDR3 region: CASSSVGPHEQYF. CDR3 sequence (DNA): TGTGCCAGCAGCTCCGTAGGCCCCCACGAGCAGTACTTC.

This clone turned up a few times. The V and J genes are TRBV15 and TRBJ1-1; D is possibly TRBD1 (6 bases). The CDR3 is made up of 15 amino acids. V dropped 0 bases and J dropped 3 bases, with 11 bases sitting between them. Germline V gives CDR1 LNHNV, CDR2 YYDKDF (reference sequence). CDR3 loop: CATSREGGRDTEAFF. The CDR3 coding sequence is TGTGCCACCAGCAGAGAAGGGGGAAGGGACACTGAAGCTTTCTTT.

The chain has TRBV27 and TRBJ2-2; D remains unclear. V gave up 10 bases and J gave up 4 bases, with 19 bases separating them. The CDR3 contains 15 residues. Per germline, CDR1 MNHEY and CDR2 SMNVEV (reference sequence). CDR3 protein: CANRRLNVPTGELFF. The CDR3 nucleotides are TGTGCCAATAGGCGGCTAAACGTCCCCACCGGGGAGCTGTTTTTT.

This rearrangement joins TRBV29-1 to TRBJ1-1; a possible D gene is TRBD1 (5 bases). The CDR3 has 13 amino acids. The V gene's germline CDR1 is SQVTM and CDR2 ANQGSEA. Trimming left V 0 bases short and J 1 base short, with 6 bases between. For the CDR3, the DNA is TGCAGCGTTGAAGACAGGGCGAACACTGAAGCTTTCTTT. This encodes CSVEDRANTEAFF.

This clone has just one count. This rearrangement joins TRBV13 to TRBJ1-2; maybe TRBD1 (5 bases). Germline values: CDR1 PRHDT, CDR2 FYEKMQ (reference sequence). Trimming stripped 5 bases from V and 6 bases from J, with 19 bases between. The CDR3 has 15 residues. CDR3 nucleotides: TGTGCCAGCAGCGAACAGGAGGGAAAACTTGATGGCTACACCTTC. Its translation: CASSEQEGKLDGYTF.

The rearrangement links TRBV27 to TRBJ1-2; maybe TRBD1 (5 bases). CDR1 is MNHEY and CDR2 is SMNVEV in the germline V gene (reference sequence). V was clipped by 6 bases and J by 4 bases, with 15 bases between them. The CDR3 is made up of 14 amino acids. The CDR3 protein is CASSRTAGVYGYTF. The CDR3 coding sequence is TGTGCCAGCAGCCGCACGGCGGGGGTCTATGGCTACACCTTC.

This clone has more than one count but fewer than ten. The chain joins TRBV4-1 to TRBJ1-4; 7 bases align to TRBD1. Per the germline V gene, CDR1 is MGHRA and CDR2 is YSYEKL. The CDR3 runs 15 residues. The V gene end was trimmed by 0 bases and the J gene end by 8 bases; junction bases not matched to a gene: 6. The DNA for the CDR3 is TGCGCCAGCAGCCAAGAGGGACAGCCGAGCGAAAAACTGTTTTTT. It specifies CASSQEGQPSEKLFF.

The chain has TRBV25-1 and TRBJ1-2, with 7 bases that match TRBD1. Looked up from germline, CDR1 is MGHDK and CDR2 is SYGVNS. The CDR3 has 17 amino acids. V was pared by 2 bases and J by 6 bases, with 15 bases of the junction left unmatched. CDR3 in DNA: TGTGCCAGCAGTGAAGGTGGAGGGGGCGGACCCTCCCATGGCTACACCTTC. Its protein product is CASSEGGGGGPSHGYTF.

This clone was counted between two and nine times. J is TRBJ1-2 and V is TRBV29-1; weak D call: TRBD1 (6 bases). The V gene's germline CDR1 is SQVTM and CDR2 ANQGSEA. CDR3 size: 10 residues. The V and J ends lost 6 bases and 8 bases respectively, with 10 bases between them. The CDR3 protein is CSVTGEGYTF. In DNA, the CDR3 is TGCAGCGTGACAGGAGAGGGCTACACCTTC. Supplemented by reference TRBV29-1 and TRBJ1-2, the full variable domain reads SAVISQKPSRDICQRGTSLTIQCQVDSQVTMMFWYRQQPGQSLTLIATANQGSEATYESGFVIDKFPISRPNLTFSTLTVSNMSPEDSSIYLCSVTGEGYTFGSGTRLTVV.

This clone was picked up a small number of times. The chain joins TRBV4-3 to TRBJ1-6, with D hard to call. This CDR3 has 14 amino acids. Trimming pared 3 bases from V and 8 bases from J, leaving 11 bases between. CDR1 LGHNA and CDR2 YSLEER come from the germline V gene. CDR3 DNA: TGCGCCAGCAGCCAGGGTAGTGGGGATTCACCCCTCCACTTT. This translates into CASSQGSGDSPLHF.

The chain employs TRBV10-3 and TRBJ2-7; TRBD2 might be the D (6 bases). V lost 6 bases to trimming and J lost 3 bases, with 21 bases between them. The CDR3 is 16 amino acids. CDR1 and CDR2 (germline): ENHRY, SYGVKD. The CDR3 DNA is TGTGCCATCAGGGTAACTAAAGAAGGGACTGGCTACGAGCAGTACTTC. It translates to CAIRVTKEGTGYEQYF.

This clone was detected only once. The rearrangement links TRBV6-4 to TRBJ1-2, with D possibly TRBD1 on 5 matching bases. This CDR3 has 14 amino acids. Trimming pared 3 bases from V and 7 bases from J, leaving 15 bases between. CDR1 MRHNA and CDR2 SNTAGT come from the germline V gene. The CDR3 here is CASSEMEGIGGYTF. The CDR3 region has the DNA TGTGCCAGCAGTGAAATGGAGGGGATAGGTGGCTACACCTTC.

The genes are TRBV29-1 and TRBJ1-2; 11 bases align to TRBD1. V lost 8 bases, J lost 8 bases, and 7 bases stayed unmatched. The germline V gene has CDR1 SQVTM and CDR2 ANQGSEA. This CDR3 region has 12 residues. The chain's CDR3 is CSIGQGAKGYTF. DNA of the CDR3: TGCAGCATCGGACAGGGGGCGAAGGGCTACACCTTC.

V and J are TRBV5-4 and TRBJ2-3, with 7 bases matching TRBD2. CDR1 and CDR2 from the germline V gene are SGHNT and YYREEE (reference sequence). Trimming took 5 bases from V and 0 from J; bases not matched to a gene: 6. The CDR3 runs 15 residues. CDR3 in amino acids: CASSFKRESTDTQYF. The CDR3 coding sequence is TGTGCCAGCAGTTTCAAGCGGGAAAGCACAGATACGCAGTATTTT. Full variable domain (remainder filled in from reference TRBV5-4 and TRBJ2-3): ETGVTQSPTHLIKTRGQQVTLRCSSQSGHNTVSWYQQALGQGPQFIFQYYREEENGRGNFPPRFSGLQFPNYSSELNVNALELDDSALYLCASSFKRESTDTQYFGPGTRLTVL.

The chain joins TRBV5-6 to TRBJ1-1; D might be TRBD1 (5 bases). V shed 0 bases and J shed 4 bases, with 13 bases lying between them. CDR3 length: 15 residues. Germline V CDR1 and CDR2: SGHDT, YYEEEE. This CDR3 reads CASSLVRGSGTEAFF. The DNA of the CDR3 is TGTGCCAGCAGCTTGGTTCGGGGGTCCGGCACTGAAGCTTTCTTT.

The gene calls are TRBV30 and TRBJ1-1, with D uncertain. The CDR3 loop spans 11 amino acids. The germline CDR1 and CDR2 sequences are GTSNPN and SVGIG (reference sequence). V shed 7 bases and J shed 1 base, with 7 bases lying between them. Here the CDR3 reads CAYQWNTEAFF. The CDR3 DNA reads TGTGCCTACCAGTGGAACACTGAAGCTTTCTTT.

This rearrangement joins TRBV11-2 to TRBJ1-4; D unresolved. CDR3 length equals 12 residues. The V and J ends lost 2 bases and 8 bases respectively, with 6 bases between them. The germline V gene encodes CDR1 SGHAT and CDR2 FQNNGV. This CDR3 is CASSLYEEKLFF. CDR3 nucleotide sequence: TGTGCCAGCAGCTTATATGAGGAAAAACTGTTTTTT. Variable domain in full (rest from reference TRBV11-2 and TRBJ1-4): EAGVAQSPRYKIIEKRQSVAFWCNPISGHATLYWYQQILGQGPKLLIQFQNNGVVDDSQLPKDRFSAERLKGVDSTLKIQPAKLEDSAVYLCASSLYEEKLFFGSGTQLSVL.

This clone has just a few counts. The rearrangement joins TRBV28 to TRBJ2-3; D is uncertain. In germline, CDR1 is MDHEN, CDR2 SYDVKM. This CDR3 spans 15 amino acids. V lost 7 bases, J lost 0 bases, and 14 bases lay in between. CDR3 in DNA: TGTGCCAGCACTAAAAGCCTCTCTAGCACAGATACGCAGTATTTT. It yields the protein CASTKSLSSTDTQYF.

The chain is built from TRBV9 and TRBJ2-1, with no clear D. With 0 bases removed from V and 5 bases from J, the gap between germline ends came to 12 bases. Germline lookup yields CDR1 SGDLS and CDR2 YYNGEE. The CDR3 contains 15 residues. The CDR3 bases are TGTGCCAGCAGCGTAGATTTAGGTGCGGACAATGAGCAGTTCTTC. This encodes CASSVDLGADNEQFF. Drawing the rest from reference TRBV9 and TRBJ2-1, the complete variable domain is DSGVTQTPKHLITATGQRVTLRCSPRSGDLSVYWYQQSLDQGLQFLIQYYNGEERAKGNILERFSAQQFPDLHSELNLSSLELGDSALYFCASSVDLGADNEQFFGPGTRLTVL.

The V gene is TRBV11-2, the J gene TRBJ2-1; 9 bases line up with TRBD2. The CDR3 sequence is 16 residues long. V gave up 0 bases and J gave up 2 bases; unmatched junction bases: 2. The V gene's germline CDR1 is SGHAT and CDR2 FQNNGV. The chain's CDR3 is CASSLEAGGPYNEQFF. The CDR3 DNA reads as TGTGCCAGCAGCTTAGAAGCGGGGGGCCCCTACAATGAGCAGTTCTTC.

This clone was recorded a few times. The gene calls are TRBV23-1 and TRBJ1-3; no firm D call. TRBV23-1 is classed as an ORF, of uncertain function. V shed 8 bases and J shed 4 bases, with 12 bases lying between them. The CDR3 contains 13 residues. For the CDR3, the DNA is TGCGCCAGCGAACGACAACTCGGAAACACCATATATTTT. Amino acid sequence: CASERQLGNTIYF.